One and the same sample provided the 15 T cell receptor beta chains below, sequenced in a study of prognosis after radiotherapy for stage I lung cancer. Template was genomic DNA; TCR beta CDR3 amplified in two multiplex PCR rounds. With primers specific to each TRBV and TRBJ gene, the first-round PCR was performed. MiXCR, applied by TCRdb to the multiplex PCR reads, yields one record per CDR3 protein. The table shows 25,000 to 35,000 distinct CDR3 sequences, with roughly 49% occurring only once. Specimen: PBMCs, collected before or after stereotactic body radiation therapy (not recorded which). The receptors were sampled from a donor over 45 with non-small cell lung cancer.

V is TRBV7-9 and J is TRBJ2-6, with D maybe TRBD2 (5 bases). Germline loops: CDR1 SEHNR, CDR2 FQNEAQ (reference sequence). V lost 3 bases and J 8 bases, leaving 11 bases between the germline ends. This CDR3 comprises 14 residues. CDR3 protein: CASSLDSVSNVLTF. CDR3 in DNA: TGTGCCAGCAGCTTGGACTCTGTGTCCAACGTCCTGACTTTC.

To note about this clonotype: Only one base separates this from a far larger clonotype, so it likely reflects a read error. V is TRBV5-7 and J is TRBJ2-7; D gene ambiguous. TRBV5-7 belongs to the ORF category, with a function that is uncertain. The V and J ends lost 0 bases and 2 bases respectively, with 12 bases between them. The CDR3 runs to 15 residues. CDR3 in DNA: TGTGCCAGCAGCTTGGCCTCGGGCCATCCCTACGAGCAGTACTTC. Its translation is CASSLASGHPYEQYF.

The table lists this clonotype with many counts. V is TRBV3-1 and J is TRBJ2-3, with TRBD1 matching over 9 bases. Unmatched junction bases numbered 2, after V lost 3 bases and J lost 4 bases. CDR1 is LGHDT and CDR2 is YNNKEL in the germline V gene (reference sequence). CDR3 length: 14 amino acids. The chain's CDR3 is CASSQGTGSDTQYF. The CDR3 region has the DNA TGTGCCAGCAGCCAGGGGACAGGGTCAGATACGCAGTATTTT.

The rearrangement joins TRBV6-1 to TRBJ2-7; D may be TRBD1 (6 bases). The CDR3 extends over 15 amino acids. Trimming pared 5 bases from V and 0 bases from J, leaving 14 bases between. Germline CDR1 is MNHNS and CDR2 is SASEGT. CDR3: CASSTSGVASYEQYF. The CDR3 bases are TGTGCCAGCAGTACTTCAGGGGTCGCCTCCTACGAGCAGTACTTC.

At least ten counts were recorded for this clonotype. The chain joins TRBV18 to TRBJ2-6; the D gene could be TRBD1 or TRBD2 (5 bases each). From germline, CDR1 is KGHSH and CDR2 LQKENI. This CDR3 contains 18 residues. The ends were cut back, 7 bases at V and 2 bases at J, with 21 bases in the middle. DNA for the CDR3: TGTGCCAGCTTCAAGACAGCGGTGGAGATGGCTGGGGCCAACGTCCTGACTTTC. Translation: CASFKTAVEMAGANVLTF.

As to this clonotype: The junction and the germline gene differ at one end; a read error may be behind it. The chain joins TRBV12-3 or TRBV12-4 to TRBJ2-7; weak D call: TRBD1 (5 bases). This CDR3 contains 16 residues. The DNA of the CDR3 is TGTGCCAGCAGTTTACGGAGACAGTGGGCTTCCTACGAGCGGTACTTC. Protein product: CASSLRRQWASYERYF.

Turning to this clonotype: The conserved closing phenylalanine or tryptophan is absent in this CDR3, likely reflecting a read error. The chain employs TRBV14 and TRBJ1-2; unclear D gene. V was trimmed by 3 bases and J by 4 bases, leaving 9 bases between them. This CDR3 contains 13 residues. Germline assignment: CDR1 SGHDN and CDR2 FVKESK. The DNA for the CDR3 is TGTGCCAGCAGCCACGTTCCGACCTATGGCTACACCCTC. Translating gives CASSHVPTYGYTL.

This clonotype was picked up many times. The J gene is TRBJ1-3, the V gene TRBV4-1, with D possibly TRBD1 on 6 matching bases. CDR3 size: 14 residues. The V gene lost 4 bases and the J gene lost 2 bases, with 9 bases spanning the gap. The germline V gene has CDR1 MGHRA and CDR2 YSYEKL. CDR3 bases: TGCGCCAGCAGCCGAGGGGGAGCTGGAAACACCATATATTTT. Translation: CASSRGGAGNTIYF.

In its sample, this clonotype was seen once. This chain joins TRBV20-1 and TRBJ2-1; unclear D gene. Trimming stripped 6 bases from V and 2 bases from J, with 17 bases between. CDR3 length equals 15 residues. Germline lookup yields CDR1 DFQATT and CDR2 SNEGSKA (reference sequence). The CDR3, as DNA: TGCAGTGCCGACGGGCCCTGTAGTGCCTACAATGAGCAGTTCTTC. Its translation: CSADGPCSAYNEQFF.

The chain is built from TRBV19 and TRBJ1-3; TRBD1 agrees at 7 bases. In germline, CDR1 is LNHDA, CDR2 SQIVND (reference sequence). The J segment lost 4 bases and the V segment lost 5 bases, leaving 14 bases of the junction unmatched. The CDR3 consists of 17 residues. In DNA form, the CDR3 reads TGTGCCAGTAGTCAACAGGGGACTCGGGGTAAAGGAAACACCATATATTTT. Its protein is CASSQQGTRGKGNTIYF. Full variable domain (outside the CDR3, taken from reference TRBV19 and TRBJ1-3): DGGITQSPKYLFRKEGQNVTLSCEQNLNHDAMYWYRQDPGQGLRLIYYSQIVNDFQKGDIAEGYSVSREKKESFPLTVTSAQKNPTAFYLCASSQQGTRGKGNTIYFGEGSWLTVV.

CDR3 sequence: CASRDRGGSYEQYF. The CDR3 DNA sequence: TGTGCCAGCAGGGACAGGGGTGGCTCCTACGAGCAGTACTTC. The chain is built from TRBV6-8 and TRBJ2-7; the match to TRBD1 covers 9 bases. There are 14 residues in the CDR3. Trimming cost V 6 bases and J 0 bases; bases outside gene matches: 3. Germline V gene data show CDR1 as MNHGY and CDR2 as SAAAGT.

In this sample, this clonotype turned up many times. The V call is TRBV18, the J call TRBJ1-2; 8 bases fit TRBD1. Germline V gene sequence: CDR1 KGHSH, CDR2 LQKENI. The trim removed 2 bases at V and 6 bases at J, leaving 5 bases unmatched. The CDR3 length is 14 residues. The CDR3, as DNA: TGTGCCAGCTCACCATCGACAGGGGTAGATGGCTACACCTTC. As protein: CASSPSTGVDGYTF.

Concerning this clonotype itself: The junction departs from germline at one end; a sequencing error may be responsible. The rearrangement joins TRBV6-1 to TRBJ1-3, with 9 nucleotides matching TRBD1. The CDR3 totals 15 residues. The germline gives CDR1 MNHNS, CDR2 SASEGT. In nucleotides, the CDR3 is TGTGCCATCAGTCTATGGACAGGGGCTGTAAACACCATATATTTT. The encoded protein is CAISLWTGAVNTIYF.

This clonotype has ten or more counts. This chain links TRBV9 with TRBJ2-4; 10 positions agree with TRBD1. Trimming removed 0 bases from V and 1 base from J; junction bases left unmatched: 4. Germline V gives CDR1 SGDLS, CDR2 YYNGEE. This CDR3 is 17 amino acids long. The CDR3 bases are TGTGCCAGCAGCGTAGGACAGGGGGCATGGGCCAAAAACATTCAGTACTTC. Translation gives CASSVGQGAWAKNIQYF.

This clonotype was detected ten times or more. This chain links TRBV2 with TRBJ2-3; D is unresolved. The V and J ends lost 2 bases and 5 bases respectively, with 8 bases between them. The germline CDR1 and CDR2 sequences are SNHLY and FYNNEI. The length of the CDR3 is 13 residues. CDR3 in amino acids: CASSENDQDTQYF. CDR3 DNA: TGTGCCAGCAGTGAAAATGACCAAGATACGCAGTATTTT.